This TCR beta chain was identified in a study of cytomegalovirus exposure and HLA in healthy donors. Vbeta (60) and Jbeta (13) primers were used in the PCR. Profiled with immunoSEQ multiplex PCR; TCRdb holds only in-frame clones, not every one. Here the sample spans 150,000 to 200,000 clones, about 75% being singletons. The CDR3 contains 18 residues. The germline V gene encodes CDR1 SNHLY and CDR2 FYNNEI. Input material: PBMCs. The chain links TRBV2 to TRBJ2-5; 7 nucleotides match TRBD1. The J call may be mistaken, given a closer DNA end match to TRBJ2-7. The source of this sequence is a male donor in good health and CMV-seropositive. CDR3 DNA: TGTGCCAGCCTGCGAACTGAGGGGGCAGCAAAATCCGACTACGAGCAGTACTTC. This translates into CASLRTEGAAKSDYEQYF.